The rows below give T cell receptor beta chains drawn from one sample of a study of PD-L1 blockade in urothelial cancer. TCRdb keeps only in-frame clones here, not all; method: immunoSEQ multiplex PCR. The data show over 100,000 clones, with 85% to 95% seen just once and about 4% held by the top ten. This sample comprised PBMCs, obtained around atezolizumab (anti-PD-L1) treatment. Receptor source: a man in his sixties with urothelial cancer. CDR3s include the opening cysteine and the closing phenylalanine or tryptophan. The order of the fields is D gene, J gene, V gene, clone size, CDR3 DNA, CDR3 protein. The D gene is left open where the match is weak. Some rows mark clone size as missing; the rest say once, few, many or name a class of expanded clone.

D: TRBD2
J: TRBJ2-7
V: TRBV25-1
size: NA
DNA: TGTGCCAGCAGTAGACTAGCGGGAGCGAAACACGAGCAGTACTTC
CDR3: CASSRLAGAKHEQYF

D: TRBD1
J: TRBJ2-7
V: TRBV7-8
size: NA
DNA: TGTGCCAGCAGCTCCCCCCCCGGACAGGGACACTACGAGCAGTACTTC
CDR3: CASSSPPGQGHYEQYF

D: NA
J: TRBJ1-2
V: TRBV2
size: NA
DNA: TGTGCCAGCCTCAGGCTGGGTTACTATGGCTACACCTTC
CDR3: CASLRLGYYGYTF

D: NA
J: TRBJ2-1
V: TRBV30
size: NA
DNA: TGTGCCTGGAGTGTATCGAGGACACCCAACAATGAGCAGTTCTTC
CDR3: CAWSVSRTPNNEQFF

D: NA
J: TRBJ2-3
V: TRBV6-5
size: once
DNA: TGTGCCAGCAGTTACGGAAAATCTAGCGGCACAGATACGCAGTATTTT
CDR3: CASSYGKSSGTDTQYF

D: TRBD2
J: TRBJ2-7
V: TRBV4-3
size: few
DNA: TGCGCCAGCAGCCAAGGACTAGCGGCATCCTACGAGCAGTACTTC
CDR3: CASSQGLAASYEQYF

D: NA
J: TRBJ2-6
V: TRBV5-6
size: once
DNA: TGTGCCAGCAGCTTGGGGTCTGGGAGTGGGGCCAACGTCCTGACTTTC
CDR3: CASSLGSGSGANVLTF

D: NA
J: TRBJ2-2
V: TRBV4-3
size: NA
DNA: TGCGCCAGCAGCTTACAGGGGGGGCGCGTCACCGGGGAGCTGTTTTTT
CDR3: CASSLQGGRVTGELFF

D: TRBD1
J: TRBJ1-6
V: TRBV27
size: NA
DNA: TGTGCCAGCAGTTTAGGCCCGGACAGGGGAAATTCACCCCTCCACTTT
CDR3: CASSLGPDRGNSPLHF

D: TRBD2
J: TRBJ2-7
V: TRBV6-6
size: NA
DNA: TGTGCCAGCACCCGGACTAGCGGGGGTTACGAGCAGTACTTC
CDR3: CASTRTSGGYEQYF

D: NA
J: TRBJ2-2
V: TRBV11-2
size: NA
DNA: TGTGCCAGCAGCTTGGAGACAGTCGGCACCGGGGAGCTGTTTTTT
CDR3: CASSLETVGTGELFF

D: TRBD2
J: TRBJ2-1
V: TRBV7-6
size: NA
DNA: TGTGCCAGCAGCTCCCTAGCGGGAACAAACAATGAGCAGTTCTTC
CDR3: CASSSLAGTNNEQFF

D: TRBD1
J: TRBJ1-1
V: TRBV18
size: once
DNA: TGTGCCAGCTCACCAAATTACAGGGGGGACACTGAAGCTTTCTTT
CDR3: CASSPNYRGDTEAFF

D: NA
J: TRBJ1-1
V: TRBV27
size: NA
DNA: TGTGCCAGCAGTTTATCTCCACTGGAAGCTTTCTTT
CDR3: CASSLSPLEAFF

D: TRBD1
J: TRBJ2-7
V: TRBV14
size: few
DNA: TGTGCCAGCAGTCCGGAGCCGGGACAGGGGGCCCACGAGCAGTACTTC
CDR3: CASSPEPGQGAHEQYF

D: NA
J: TRBJ1-1
V: TRBV30
size: few
DNA: TGTGCCTGGAGTACCTTCCGGGTTAGGGGGACTGAAGCTTTCTTT
CDR3: CAWSTFRVRGTEAFF

D: NA
J: TRBJ1-5
V: TRBV6-1
size: NA
DNA: TGTGCCAGCAGGAGTTATAGCAATCAGCCCCAGCATTTT
CDR3: CASRSYSNQPQHF

D: TRBD1
J: TRBJ2-2
V: TRBV19
size: NA
DNA: TGTGCCAGTAGCCCCGGACAGGGGGCCACCGGGGAGCTGTTTTTT
CDR3: CASSPGQGATGELFF

D: NA
J: TRBJ2-3
V: TRBV18
size: NA
DNA: TGTGCCAGCTCACCCTCGGGGTCCGCAGATACGCAGTATTTT
CDR3: CASSPSGSADTQYF

D: TRBD2
J: TRBJ2-1
V: TRBV4-2
size: NA
DNA: TGTGCCAGCAGCCAGGACGAGGGGGGACTAGCGGTCAATGAGCAGTTCTTC
CDR3: CASSQDEGGLAVNEQFF

D: TRBD2
J: TRBJ2-7
V: TRBV18
size: NA
DNA: TGTGCCAGCTCACCACCTCTGGGTAGCGGGAGGGCGCACTACGAGCAGTACTTC
CDR3: CASSPPLGSGRAHYEQYF

D: NA
J: TRBJ2-7
V: TRBV5-1
size: NA
DNA: TGCGCCAGCAGCGTGGGACAAAGCTACGAGCAGTACTTC
CDR3: CASSVGQSYEQYF

D: TRBD2
J: TRBJ2-7
V: TRBV10-1
size: NA
DNA: TGCGCCAGCAGTGAGACTAGCGGGGGGCCTAGCGGGATCGGGCAGTACTTC
CDR3: CASSETSGGPSGIGQYF

D: NA
J: TRBJ1-1
V: TRBV7-2
size: NA
DNA: TGTGCCAGCAGCTCCTCGGGGGGGTTCGCTGAAGCTTTCTTT
CDR3: CASSSSGGFAEAFF

D: NA
J: TRBJ2-2
V: TRBV19
size: NA
DNA: TGTGCCAGTTCCAAGGGGCGTTCGGGGGAGCTGTTTTTT
CDR3: CASSKGRSGELFF

D: NA
J: TRBJ2-3
V: TRBV19
size: NA
DNA: TGTGCCAGTAGTATAGTAAGGACAGCTTCACCAGATACGCAGTATTTT
CDR3: CASSIVRTASPDTQYF

D: NA
J: TRBJ2-1
V: TRBV7-2
size: NA
DNA: TGTGCCAGCAGCTTAGTCGGGAGAGACAATGAGCAGTTCTTC
CDR3: CASSLVGRDNEQFF

D: TRBD1
J: TRBJ2-3
V: TRBV6-1
size: NA
DNA: TGTGCCAGCAGTGAAAGGGGGCAGGCAGATACGCAGTATTTT
CDR3: CASSERGQADTQYF

D: TRBD2
J: TRBJ2-3
V: TRBV13
size: NA
DNA: TGTGCCAGCAGCTCCCAAGCGGGAGGGGGGACAGATACGCAGTATTTT
CDR3: CASSSQAGGGTDTQYF

D: TRBD1
J: TRBJ2-7
V: TRBV5-6
size: NA
DNA: TGTGCCAGCAGCCTCGGACAGGCGGCCTACGAGCAGTACTTC
CDR3: CASSLGQAAYEQYF

D: TRBD1
J: TRBJ2-7
V: TRBV5-1
size: NA
DNA: TGCGCCAGCAGGGAACAGGGGGTTTCCTACGAGCAGTACTTC
CDR3: CASREQGVSYEQYF

D: TRBD1
J: TRBJ1-5
V: TRBV30
size: NA
DNA: TGTGCCTGGAGTGTACACGGACAGGGAGTAAGACAGCCCCAGCATTTT
CDR3: CAWSVHGQGVRQPQHF

D: TRBD2
J: TRBJ2-1
V: TRBV7-2
size: NA
DNA: TGTGCCAGCAGCTATCCTAGCGGGAATGAGCAGTTCTTC
CDR3: CASSYPSGNEQFF

D: NA
J: TRBJ2-3
V: TRBV6-1
size: NA
DNA: TGTGCCAGCAGTGGCAGGTTGCCCACAGATACGCAGTATTTT
CDR3: CASSGRLPTDTQYF

D: TRBD1
J: TRBJ1-5
V: TRBV6-1
size: few
DNA: TGTGCCAGCAGTGACAATATCGGGACAGCAATCAAGCCCCAGCATTTT
CDR3: CASSDNIGTAIKPQHF

D: NA
J: TRBJ2-7
V: TRBV18
size: NA
DNA: TGTGCCAGCTCACCAAGCCAGGGGAACTACGAGCAGTACTTC
CDR3: CASSPSQGNYEQYF

D: NA
J: TRBJ2-1
V: TRBV15
size: few
DNA: TGTGCCACCAGCAGAGATTGGAGTTACAATGAGCAGTTCTTC
CDR3: CATSRDWSYNEQFF

D: NA
J: TRBJ1-4
V: TRBV4-2
size: NA
DNA: TGTGCCAGCAGCCCCTCCCGAATGGAGGAAAAACTGTTTTTT
CDR3: CASSPSRMEEKLFF

D: TRBD1
J: TRBJ1-4
V: TRBV5-4
size: NA
DNA: TGTGCCAGCAGCACGACAGGGGGCGCAGGTAGTGAAAAACTGTTTTTT
CDR3: CASSTTGGAGSEKLFF

D: TRBD1
J: TRBJ2-5
V: TRBV30
size: NA
DNA: TGTGCCTGGAGTGGTAGGGGGCGGGAGACCCAGTACTTC
CDR3: CAWSGRGRETQYF

D: TRBD1
J: TRBJ2-7
V: TRBV6-5
size: NA
DNA: TGTGCCAGCAGGTCTCACCGGGACAGTCCCCACGAGCAGTACTTC
CDR3: CASRSHRDSPHEQYF

D: TRBD2
J: TRBJ2-1
V: TRBV19
size: NA
DNA: TGTGCCAGTAGTGTCGGACTAGCGGGATTTAGAAATGAGCAGTTCTTC
CDR3: CASSVGLAGFRNEQFF

D: NA
J: TRBJ1-1
V: TRBV5-1
size: NA
DNA: TGCGCCAGCAGCTTGGGACAGGCCGGGACTGAAGCTTTCTTT
CDR3: CASSLGQAGTEAFF

D: TRBD1
J: TRBJ1-2
V: TRBV6-5
size: NA
DNA: TGTGCCAGCAGATCCGGGACAGGGTCCGTCGGCTACACCTTC
CDR3: CASRSGTGSVGYTF

D: TRBD1
J: TRBJ1-2
V: TRBV6-5
size: NA
DNA: TGTGCCAGCAGACCACAGGGGGCGGGTGGCTACACCTTC
CDR3: CASRPQGAGGYTF

D: TRBD1
J: TRBJ1-1
V: TRBV7-2
size: NA
DNA: TGTGCCAGCAGCTTAGCCGGGACAGGGAGGAACACTGAAGCTTTCTTT
CDR3: CASSLAGTGRNTEAFF

D: NA
J: TRBJ2-7
V: TRBV5-8
size: NA
DNA: TGTGCCAGCAGCCTGTCCGGGACCTACGAGCAGTACTTC
CDR3: CASSLSGTYEQYF

D: NA
J: TRBJ1-1
V: TRBV6-6
size: NA
DNA: TGTGCCAGCAGGATGACGGGTTACGCTGAAGCTTTCTTT
CDR3: CASRMTGYAEAFF

D: NA
J: TRBJ1-4
V: TRBV6-5
size: NA
DNA: TGTGCCAGCAGAGAGGCAGTGGTCGAAGAAAAACTGTTTTTT
CDR3: CASREAVVEEKLFF

D: NA
J: TRBJ1-2
V: TRBV6-1
size: NA
DNA: TGTGCCAGCAGTGAAGGGCAGTTCTATGGCTACACCTTC
CDR3: CASSEGQFYGYTF

D: TRBD2
J: TRBJ2-1
V: TRBV5-1
size: NA
DNA: TGCGCCAGCAGCACGGGACTAGCGGAGGGCCCCCTTTACAATGAGCAGTTCTTC
CDR3: CASSTGLAEGPLYNEQFF

D: NA
J: TRBJ2-5
V: TRBV5-4
size: NA
DNA: TGTGCCAGCAGCTCCCTATCGAGGCAGGGTGGAGAGACCCAGTACTTC
CDR3: CASSSLSRQGGETQYF

D: TRBD1
J: TRBJ2-7
V: TRBV27
size: NA
DNA: TGTGCCAGCAGTATTCGACAGGGGGACATGAGCTCCTACGAGCAGTACTTC
CDR3: CASSIRQGDMSSYEQYF